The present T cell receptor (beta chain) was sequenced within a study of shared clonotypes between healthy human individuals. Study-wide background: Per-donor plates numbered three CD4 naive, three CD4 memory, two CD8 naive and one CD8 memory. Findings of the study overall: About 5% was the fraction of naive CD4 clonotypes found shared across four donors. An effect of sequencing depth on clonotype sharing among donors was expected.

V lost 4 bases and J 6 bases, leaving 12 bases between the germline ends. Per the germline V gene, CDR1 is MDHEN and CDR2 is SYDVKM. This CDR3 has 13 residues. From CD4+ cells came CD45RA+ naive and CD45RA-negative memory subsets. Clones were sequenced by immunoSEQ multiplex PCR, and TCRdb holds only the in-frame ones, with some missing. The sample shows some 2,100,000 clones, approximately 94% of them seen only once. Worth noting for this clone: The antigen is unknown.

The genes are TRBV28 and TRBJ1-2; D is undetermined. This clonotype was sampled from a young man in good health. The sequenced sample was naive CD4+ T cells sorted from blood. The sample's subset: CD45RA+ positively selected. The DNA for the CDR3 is TGTGCCAGCAGTTCCCCATCAGGCGATGGCTACACCTTC. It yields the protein CASSSPSGDGYTF.